This record covers a single TCR beta chain. This sample is part of a study of cytomegalovirus exposure and HLA in healthy donors. 13 Jbeta primers and 60 Vbeta primers were used for the PCR. Using immunoSEQ multiplex PCR, the repertoire was profiled, and TCRdb retains in-frame clones only, with some absent. The sample lists roughly 88,000 clones, 69% occurring once. V dropped 3 bases and J dropped 3 bases, with 11 bases sitting between them. Germline V gene lookup returns CDR1 LNHDA and CDR2 SQIVND (reference sequence). The CDR3 has 15 amino acids. V gene TRBV19 combines with J gene TRBJ1-4; D may be TRBD1 (5 bases). The sample comprised PBMCs. The source is a middle-aged man in good health and CMV-seronegative. CDR3 in DNA: TGTGCCAGTAGTATTTTTACAGGCCCTAATGAAAAACTGTTTTTT. Encoded protein: CASSIFTGPNEKLFF.